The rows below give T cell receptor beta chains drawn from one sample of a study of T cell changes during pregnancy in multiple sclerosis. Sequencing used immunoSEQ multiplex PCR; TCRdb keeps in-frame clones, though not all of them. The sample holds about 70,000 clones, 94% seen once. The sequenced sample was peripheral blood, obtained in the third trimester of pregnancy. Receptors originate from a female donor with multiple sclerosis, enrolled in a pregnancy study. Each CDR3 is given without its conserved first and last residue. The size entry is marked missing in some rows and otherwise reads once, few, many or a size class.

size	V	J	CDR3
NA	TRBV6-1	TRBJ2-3	ASSETRSTDTQY
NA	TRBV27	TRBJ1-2	ASSVDSAYGYT
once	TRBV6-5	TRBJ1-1	ASRIPGGTEAF
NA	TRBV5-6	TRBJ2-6	ASSLVRQLSGANVLT
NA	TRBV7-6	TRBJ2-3	ASSLGSAGVFPDTQY
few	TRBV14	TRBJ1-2	ASSQYRTGGFGYT
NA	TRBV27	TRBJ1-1	ASSFWGAYTEAF
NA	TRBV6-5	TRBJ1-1	ASSYSTGTEAF
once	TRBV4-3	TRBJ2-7	ASSPGDSVHEQY
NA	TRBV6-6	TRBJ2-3	ATAGGTDTQY
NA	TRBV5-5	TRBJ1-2	ASSLLAQGAANYGYT
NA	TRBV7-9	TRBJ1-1	ASSLGLSSMNTEAF
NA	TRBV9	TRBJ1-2	ASSATPGQGASYGYT
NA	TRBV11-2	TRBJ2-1	ASSLEPGSVEQF
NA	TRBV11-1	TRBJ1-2	ASSSYRDRESGYT
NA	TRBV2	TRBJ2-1	ARGGDEQF
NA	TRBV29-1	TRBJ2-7	SVEADSYEQY
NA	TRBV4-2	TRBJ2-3	ASSQDRLVDAQY
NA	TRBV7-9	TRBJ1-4	ASSLGAGEKLF
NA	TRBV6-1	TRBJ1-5	ASRENQPQH
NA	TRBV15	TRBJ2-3	ATRTGASTDTQY
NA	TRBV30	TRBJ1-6	ACPRGLGMDSPLH
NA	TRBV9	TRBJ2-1	ASSVSPSGGDEQF
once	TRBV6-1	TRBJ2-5	ASSGDRGNQETQY
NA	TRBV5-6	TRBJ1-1	ASSLKGGTEAF